This is a list of T cell receptor beta chains from one sample in a study of T cells in localized non-small cell lung cancer. The assay was immunoSEQ multiplex PCR, and TCRdb's table has in-frame clones only and misses some. Found here are 130,000 or so clones, 80% to 90% of them singletons; the top ten hold approximately 1.5%. Source: peripheral blood, taken before any cancer treatment. The receptors shown here come from an older female donor with stage I lung adenocarcinoma. CDR3s include the opening cysteine and the closing phenylalanine or tryptophan. The order of the fields is J gene, CDR3 length, V gene, clone size, D gene, CDR3 DNA, CDR3 protein. D genes are given only for firm matches. Expanded clones get a size class; other rows say once, few or many, or leave the size out.

J gene: TRBJ2-5
CDR3 length: 11
V gene: TRBV29-1
clone size: .
D gene: .
CDR3 DNA: TGCAGCGTTGGTGGGAAAGAGACCCAGTACTTC
CDR3 protein: CSVGGKETQYF

J gene: TRBJ2-5
CDR3 length: 15
V gene: TRBV15
clone size: .
D gene: .
CDR3 DNA: TGTGCCACCAGCAGAGATCGGAGGGGCGGCGAGACCCAGTACTTC
CDR3 protein: CATSRDRRGGETQYF

J gene: TRBJ1-1
CDR3 length: 12
V gene: TRBV30
clone size: .
D gene: .
CDR3 DNA: TGTGCCTGGAGAAGGGAGGTTTCTGAAGCTTTCTTT
CDR3 protein: CAWRREVSEAFF

J gene: TRBJ2-3
CDR3 length: 17
V gene: TRBV5-1
clone size: .
D gene: TRBD2
CDR3 DNA: TGCGCCAGCAGCTTGGAGGTTAGCGGGAGGCTGACAGATACGCAGTATTTT
CDR3 protein: CASSLEVSGRLTDTQYF

J gene: TRBJ2-7
CDR3 length: 21
V gene: TRBV2
clone size: once
D gene: TRBD2
CDR3 DNA: TGTGCCAGCAGTGAAGCGCGGCGGGGGCGCATCCAAGCGGGAGGGTACTACGAGCAGTACTTC
CDR3 protein: CASSEARRGRIQAGGYYEQYF

J gene: TRBJ2-7
CDR3 length: 15
V gene: TRBV19
clone size: .
D gene: TRBD2
CDR3 DNA: TGTGCCAGTAGTATCTCCGGGACTAGCGTCTACGAGCAGTACTTC
CDR3 protein: CASSISGTSVYEQYF

J gene: TRBJ2-1
CDR3 length: 13
V gene: TRBV5-6
clone size: few
D gene: .
CDR3 DNA: TGTGCCAGCAGCCCTGTAGGGGGGAATGAGCAGTTCTTC
CDR3 protein: CASSPVGGNEQFF

J gene: TRBJ2-1
CDR3 length: 11
V gene: TRBV2
clone size: .
D gene: .
CDR3 DNA: TGTGCCAGCAGTGTCGGGAATGAGCAGTTCTTC
CDR3 protein: CASSVGNEQFF

J gene: TRBJ2-7
CDR3 length: 14
V gene: TRBV7-2
clone size: few
D gene: .
CDR3 DNA: TGTGCCAGCAGCTTAGTTCCCGGGGCCTACGAGCAGTACTTC
CDR3 protein: CASSLVPGAYEQYF

J gene: TRBJ2-3
CDR3 length: 16
V gene: TRBV6-4
clone size: .
D gene: .
CDR3 DNA: TGTGCCAGCAGTGACTCCTCGGGGACGGGAACAGATACGCAGTATTTT
CDR3 protein: CASSDSSGTGTDTQYF

J gene: TRBJ1-1
CDR3 length: 11
V gene: TRBV5-1
clone size: .
D gene: TRBD1
CDR3 DNA: TGCGCCAGCCAGGGGGCAGTTGAAGCTTTCTTT
CDR3 protein: CASQGAVEAFF

J gene: TRBJ1-5
CDR3 length: 15
V gene: TRBV19
clone size: .
D gene: .
CDR3 DNA: TGTGCCAGTAGTATGAACCAAGGGGGCAATCAGCCCCAGCATTTT
CDR3 protein: CASSMNQGGNQPQHF

J gene: TRBJ2-5
CDR3 length: 14
V gene: TRBV11-2
clone size: .
D gene: .
CDR3 DNA: TGTGCCAGCAGCTCGCTATCGGGGCGGCAGACCCAGTACTTC
CDR3 protein: CASSSLSGRQTQYF

J gene: TRBJ2-3
CDR3 length: 15
V gene: TRBV5-4
clone size: .
D gene: TRBD2
CDR3 DNA: TGTGCCAGCAGCTTACTAGCGGGAGGGACAGATACGCAGTATTTT
CDR3 protein: CASSLLAGGTDTQYF

J gene: TRBJ2-2
CDR3 length: 14
V gene: TRBV10-3
clone size: .
D gene: TRBD1
CDR3 DNA: TGTGCCATCAGAGGGACAGGGGGTTTCGGGGAGCTGTTTTTT
CDR3 protein: CAIRGTGGFGELFF

J gene: TRBJ2-7
CDR3 length: 14
V gene: TRBV7-2
clone size: .
D gene: TRBD2
CDR3 DNA: TGTGCCAGCAGCTTAGTCCGGGAGGGTCCCGAGCAGTACTTC
CDR3 protein: CASSLVREGPEQYF

J gene: TRBJ2-1
CDR3 length: 14
V gene: TRBV2
clone size: .
D gene: .
CDR3 DNA: TGTGCCAGCAGAGGGGAGTTTCTAATCGATGAGCAGTTCTTC
CDR3 protein: CASRGEFLIDEQFF

J gene: TRBJ2-1
CDR3 length: 14
V gene: TRBV5-4
clone size: .
D gene: .
CDR3 DNA: TGTGCCAGCAGCTTGCTTGCTAGCGCCGGAGAGCAGTTCTTC
CDR3 protein: CASSLLASAGEQFF

J gene: TRBJ2-7
CDR3 length: 14
V gene: TRBV6-5
clone size: .
D gene: .
CDR3 DNA: TGTGCCAGCAGTTACTCGGGGCCTTACTACGAGCAGTACTTC
CDR3 protein: CASSYSGPYYEQYF

J gene: TRBJ1-1
CDR3 length: 13
V gene: TRBV6-5
clone size: .
D gene: .
CDR3 DNA: TGTGCCAGCAGTTCGGGTCTGAACACTGAAGCTTTCTTT
CDR3 protein: CASSSGLNTEAFF

J gene: TRBJ2-1
CDR3 length: 15
V gene: TRBV5-4
clone size: .
D gene: TRBD2
CDR3 DNA: TGTGCCAGCAGGCTAGCGGGGGGAACCTACAATGAGCAGTTCTTC
CDR3 protein: CASRLAGGTYNEQFF

J gene: TRBJ2-1
CDR3 length: 17
V gene: TRBV9
clone size: .
D gene: TRBD1
CDR3 DNA: TGTGCCAGCAGCCCCCATGCTTCGGGACAGGGGGCAAATGAGCAGTTCTTC
CDR3 protein: CASSPHASGQGANEQFF

J gene: TRBJ2-5
CDR3 length: 11
V gene: TRBV11-2
clone size: .
D gene: .
CDR3 DNA: TGTGCCAGCAGCTTTGATCAGACCCAGTACTTC
CDR3 protein: CASSFDQTQYF

J gene: TRBJ1-3
CDR3 length: 15
V gene: TRBV4-1
clone size: .
D gene: .
CDR3 DNA: TGCGCCAGCAGCCAAACCCCAGGACCTGGAAACACCATATATTTT
CDR3 protein: CASSQTPGPGNTIYF

J gene: TRBJ2-5
CDR3 length: 11
V gene: TRBV6-5
clone size: .
D gene: .
CDR3 DNA: TGTGCCAGCACCCAGTACGGGACCCAGTACTTC
CDR3 protein: CASTQYGTQYF

J gene: TRBJ1-1
CDR3 length: 15
V gene: TRBV5-1
clone size: .
D gene: .
CDR3 DNA: TGCGCCAGCAGCTACACGGGACAATCGAACACTGAAGCTTTCTTT
CDR3 protein: CASSYTGQSNTEAFF

J gene: TRBJ1-2
CDR3 length: 14
V gene: TRBV10-3
clone size: once
D gene: .
CDR3 DNA: TGTGCCATCAGTGGGGACAAGGGGAACTATGGCTACACCTTC
CDR3 protein: CAISGDKGNYGYTF

J gene: TRBJ2-3
CDR3 length: 14
V gene: TRBV11-1
clone size: once
D gene: .
CDR3 DNA: TGTGCCAGCAGCTTAACTCTCAGTATAGATACGCAGTATTTT
CDR3 protein: CASSLTLSIDTQYF

J gene: TRBJ1-1
CDR3 length: 12
V gene: TRBV28
clone size: .
D gene: .
CDR3 DNA: TGTGCCAGCAGTTTACCCACGGGGGAAGCTTTCTTT
CDR3 protein: CASSLPTGEAFF

J gene: TRBJ2-7
CDR3 length: 14
V gene: TRBV2
clone size: .
D gene: .
CDR3 DNA: TGTGCCAGCAGTGAAGAGGACCACACCTACGAGCAGTACTTC
CDR3 protein: CASSEEDHTYEQYF

J gene: TRBJ2-3
CDR3 length: 17
V gene: TRBV28
clone size: .
D gene: .
CDR3 DNA: TGTGCCAGCAGTTTCTTTCAGGTGCGGGGTCGCACAGATACGCAGTATTTT
CDR3 protein: CASSFFQVRGRTDTQYF

J gene: TRBJ1-2
CDR3 length: 16
V gene: TRBV2
clone size: few
D gene: .
CDR3 DNA: TGTGCCAGCAGTGAAGAAACGGTTCGGCCCAACTATGGCTACACCTTC
CDR3 protein: CASSEETVRPNYGYTF

J gene: TRBJ1-2
CDR3 length: 17
V gene: TRBV10-3
clone size: .
D gene: .
CDR3 DNA: TGTGCCACCGCGGAGCTTAACTCGGGGGGCTCTGACTATGGCTACACCTTC
CDR3 protein: CATAELNSGGSDYGYTF

J gene: TRBJ2-3
CDR3 length: 16
V gene: TRBV7-9
clone size: .
D gene: TRBD2
CDR3 DNA: TGTGCCAGCACCCTTGAATTAGCGGGAAGCACAGATACGCAGTATTTT
CDR3 protein: CASTLELAGSTDTQYF

J gene: TRBJ1-4
CDR3 length: 15
V gene: TRBV5-5
clone size: once
D gene: .
CDR3 DNA: TGTGCCAGCAGCTTGGGTTTCGGGATTGGGGAAAAACTGTTTTTT
CDR3 protein: CASSLGFGIGEKLFF

J gene: TRBJ1-1
CDR3 length: 14
V gene: TRBV27
clone size: .
D gene: .
CDR3 DNA: TGTGCCAGCAGTTTATCCCGGGACTCCGAAGAGGCTTTCTTT
CDR3 protein: CASSLSRDSEEAFF

J gene: TRBJ2-5
CDR3 length: 17
V gene: TRBV5-6
clone size: .
D gene: TRBD2
CDR3 DNA: TGTGCCAGCAGCTTGGCAGGGCTAGCGGGAGCCCGGGAGACCCAGTACTTC
CDR3 protein: CASSLAGLAGARETQYF

J gene: TRBJ2-3
CDR3 length: 15
V gene: TRBV4-2
clone size: .
D gene: .
CDR3 DNA: TGTGCCAGCAGCCAAGTCCCCTGGGGCACAGATACGCAGTATTTT
CDR3 protein: CASSQVPWGTDTQYF

J gene: TRBJ2-1
CDR3 length: 15
V gene: TRBV5-6
clone size: .
D gene: .
CDR3 DNA: TGTGCCAGCAGCTACCGGGCCCCCCTAAACAATGAGCAGTTCTTC
CDR3 protein: CASSYRAPLNNEQFF

J gene: TRBJ2-5
CDR3 length: 16
V gene: TRBV4-1
clone size: .
D gene: .
CDR3 DNA: TGCGCCAGCAGCCAGACCCTAGCCTCCTCAGAGGAGACCCAGTACTTC
CDR3 protein: CASSQTLASSEETQYF

J gene: TRBJ1-2
CDR3 length: 15
V gene: TRBV28
clone size: .
D gene: .
CDR3 DNA: TGTGCCAGGCCGGTTACAGGGTCTCCTATTTATGGCTACACCTTC
CDR3 protein: CARPVTGSPIYGYTF

J gene: TRBJ2-3
CDR3 length: 15
V gene: TRBV5-4
clone size: .
D gene: TRBD2
CDR3 DNA: TGTGCCAGCAGCGGGGGTAGCGGGAGGGCAGATACGCAGTATTTT
CDR3 protein: CASSGGSGRADTQYF

J gene: TRBJ2-1
CDR3 length: 11
V gene: TRBV7-8
clone size: .
D gene: .
CDR3 DNA: TGTGCCAGCATGAGTAAGAATGAGCAGTTCTTC
CDR3 protein: CASMSKNEQFF

J gene: TRBJ2-7
CDR3 length: 13
V gene: TRBV30
clone size: .
D gene: .
CDR3 DNA: TGTGCCTGGAGTAGGGGACCCTCCTACGAGCAGTACTTC
CDR3 protein: CAWSRGPSYEQYF

J gene: TRBJ2-2
CDR3 length: 15
V gene: TRBV28
clone size: .
D gene: TRBD1
CDR3 DNA: TGTGCCAGCAGTTTGACAGGGGAAATAGGCGGGGAGCTGTTTTTT
CDR3 protein: CASSLTGEIGGELFF

J gene: TRBJ2-2
CDR3 length: 16
V gene: TRBV7-9
clone size: .
D gene: .
CDR3 DNA: TGTGCCAGCAGCTTAGAAGTGTGGTCTCCAACCGGGGAGCTGTTTTTT
CDR3 protein: CASSLEVWSPTGELFF

J gene: TRBJ2-5
CDR3 length: 17
V gene: TRBV7-2
clone size: .
D gene: TRBD2
CDR3 DNA: TGTGCCAGCAGCTCAAATACGGGACTATCTATTGGAGAGACCCAGTACTTC
CDR3 protein: CASSSNTGLSIGETQYF

J gene: TRBJ2-5
CDR3 length: 14
V gene: TRBV7-2
clone size: .
D gene: .
CDR3 DNA: TGTGCCAGCAGCTTTAAAAGATACCAAGAGACCCAGTACTTC
CDR3 protein: CASSFKRYQETQYF

J gene: TRBJ2-7
CDR3 length: 16
V gene: TRBV30
clone size: once
D gene: .
CDR3 DNA: TGTGCCTGGAGCCCTCTCCTGACCAGAGTCTCCTACGAGCAGTACTTC
CDR3 protein: CAWSPLLTRVSYEQYF

J gene: TRBJ2-3
CDR3 length: 17
V gene: TRBV5-1
clone size: .
D gene: TRBD2
CDR3 DNA: TGCGCCAGCAGCTCCTTTACCGGGACTAGCGTCGCAGATACGCAGTATTTT
CDR3 protein: CASSSFTGTSVADTQYF

J gene: TRBJ2-1
CDR3 length: 12
V gene: TRBV6-1
clone size: .
D gene: .
CDR3 DNA: TGTGCCAGCAACCCAAACGGGGGCCTGCCGTTCTTC
CDR3 protein: CASNPNGGLPFF

J gene: TRBJ2-5
CDR3 length: 15
V gene: TRBV7-6
clone size: .
D gene: TRBD1
CDR3 DNA: TGTGCCAGCAGCCCAAACAGGGGTAATTTGGAGACCCAGTACTTC
CDR3 protein: CASSPNRGNLETQYF

J gene: TRBJ2-7
CDR3 length: 14
V gene: TRBV28
clone size: .
D gene: .
CDR3 DNA: TGTGCCAGCAGAACGGTAGCGCCGAAGTACGAGCAGTACTTC
CDR3 protein: CASRTVAPKYEQYF

J gene: TRBJ2-1
CDR3 length: 13
V gene: TRBV7-2
clone size: .
D gene: TRBD2
CDR3 DNA: TGTGCCAGCACCTCGGGAGGGGGCAATGAGCAGTTCTTC
CDR3 protein: CASTSGGGNEQFF

J gene: TRBJ2-2
CDR3 length: 19
V gene: TRBV9
clone size: once
D gene: TRBD2
CDR3 DNA: TGTGCCAGCAGCGCCATACGGGCGGGCGGGAGCGCGAGTGTCGGGGAGCTGTTTTTT
CDR3 protein: CASSAIRAGGSASVGELFF